This entry describes one T cell receptor beta chain. The antigen is not known. Clones were read by immunoSEQ multiplex PCR, and TCRdb kept only the in-frame ones, dropping some. The data show about 610,000 clones, more than 95% seen once. The data were obtained in a study of shared clonotypes between healthy human individuals. The CDR3 runs to 16 residues. Trimming removed 2 bases at V and 1 base at J, with 15 bases between. Germline CDR1 reads WNHNN; CDR2 reads SYGVQD (reference sequence). Study-level points and caveats: Only blood was sampled; tissue repertoires likely differ. Rarefaction showed that sequencing of sorted subsets was incomplete (despite large depth).

This chain uses TRBV10-1 with TRBJ2-7; D is perhaps TRBD2 (5 bases). The clonotype was recovered from a woman aged 25 to 39 in good health. The sequencing input was naive CD4+ T cells sorted from blood. Specified subset: CD45RA+ positively selected. Written as DNA, the CDR3 is TGCGCCAGCAGTGAGACCCGCAGCGGCACTTCCTACGAGCAGTACTTC. It yields the protein CASSETRSGTSYEQYF.